This T cell receptor (beta chain) comes out of a study of cytotoxic CD8 clonotypes in ibrutinib-treated CLL. Study summary: Following a median around twelve months of treatment, with a range of 6 to 36, response samples were taken. Each sample contained, on average, approximately 250,000 productive templates and about 88,000 productive rearrangements.

A 1 in 200,000 to 1 in 1 million T cell depth was the sequencing target. This table comes from immunoSEQ multiplex PCR, and its TCRdb copy is limited to in-frame clones, with some not included. Of about 130,000 clones in the sample, around 84% were seen once. Germline V gene sequence: CDR1 SNHLY, CDR2 FYNNEI. The CDR3 is 14 residues long. Trimming pared 7 bases from V and 3 bases from J, leaving 15 bases between. This clone was picked up one time. The source material was PBMCs, sampled after 24 months of ibrutinib treatment. The J gene is TRBJ1-1, the V gene TRBV2; TRBD1 might be the D (6 bases). This clonotype originated in a human donor with chronic lymphocytic leukemia. CDR3 sequence: CASKPTGTYTEAFF. The CDR3 DNA follows: TGTGCCAGCAAACCTACCGGGACATACACTGAAGCTTTCTTT.